Detailed here is one T cell receptor (beta chain). Its binding antigen is unknown. No base quality values were provided; no much bigger clone lies one nucleotide off. These data belong to a study of blood T cell repertoires in COVID-19 (dated by TCRdb to the early 2020s). General notes on the study: The collaborator samples originated in the United States, Italy and Spain and spanned the acute and convalescent phases of COVID-19. Deeply sampled blood TCRbeta repertoires from subjects exposed to, actively infected with, or recovered from COVID-19 were included in the dataset. The material from the prospective study consisted of cDNA or gDNA derived from T cells, B-cell-depleted T cells, or PBMCs. The samples were drawn from two sources: the first 160 participants of the ongoing ImmuneRACE study, and about 1,300 subjects contributed by 6 global collaborators. The repertoires were made available in a free public database intended to serve as a resource for research on the immune response to SARS-CoV-2. Where available, HLA class I and class II types were obtained from metadata supplied by the sample provider rather than from assay-based typing. Nearly every sample came with metadata listing a de-identified subject ID, COVID-19 status, age in years and sex.

TCRbeta CDR3 regions were amplified from genomic DNA using the immunoSEQ Assay, a bias-controlled multiplex PCR. On the study's bioinformatics: The number of nucleated cells in each sample was estimated from the amplification of reference gene primers within the assay. Sequence reads were collapsed and filtered to measure the absolute abundance of every unique TCRbeta CDR3 rearrangement. For each sample, productive Simpson clonality was calculated as the square root of Simpson's diversity index over productive rearrangements. What TCRdb holds here is the immuneACCESS table cut down to in-frame rearrangements. Part of the clones is not present; checked against another copy, under half of the missing clones reflect an unresolved V gene, and the others are unexplained. The D gene and trimming were derived from the DNA, and the V and J assignments and clone size from that table. The sample table shows approximately 120,000 clones, and about 83% are seen once. Jointly, the top ten make up about 5.4% of the sample.

The study at large found these results: The amount of clinical and demographic metadata varied by source and participant and was provided uncurated.

The CDR3 holds 13 amino acids from the cysteine to the phenylalanine. Solely the CDR3 DNA is kept, with 39 bases framed from the first base. The CDR1 and CDR2 encoded by the germline V gene are SGHAT and FQNNGV. V was cut back by 1 base and J by 7 bases, leaving a gap of 8 bases between them. Collaborating institutions collected whole blood in K2EDTA tubes following their own protocols. For TCRbeta analysis, collaborator samples were shipped as frozen whole blood, as isolated PBMCs, or as DNA extracted from either sample type. The source of this sequence is a human donor in a cohort sampled during active COVID-19. The chain joins TRBV11-2 to TRBJ1-5; the D segment cannot be called with confidence. Sequencing was done on a sample of peripheral blood. The bases read TGTGCCAGCAGCTTAGGGGCTGGGCAGCCCCAGCATTTT. Its protein product is CASSLGAGQPQHF.